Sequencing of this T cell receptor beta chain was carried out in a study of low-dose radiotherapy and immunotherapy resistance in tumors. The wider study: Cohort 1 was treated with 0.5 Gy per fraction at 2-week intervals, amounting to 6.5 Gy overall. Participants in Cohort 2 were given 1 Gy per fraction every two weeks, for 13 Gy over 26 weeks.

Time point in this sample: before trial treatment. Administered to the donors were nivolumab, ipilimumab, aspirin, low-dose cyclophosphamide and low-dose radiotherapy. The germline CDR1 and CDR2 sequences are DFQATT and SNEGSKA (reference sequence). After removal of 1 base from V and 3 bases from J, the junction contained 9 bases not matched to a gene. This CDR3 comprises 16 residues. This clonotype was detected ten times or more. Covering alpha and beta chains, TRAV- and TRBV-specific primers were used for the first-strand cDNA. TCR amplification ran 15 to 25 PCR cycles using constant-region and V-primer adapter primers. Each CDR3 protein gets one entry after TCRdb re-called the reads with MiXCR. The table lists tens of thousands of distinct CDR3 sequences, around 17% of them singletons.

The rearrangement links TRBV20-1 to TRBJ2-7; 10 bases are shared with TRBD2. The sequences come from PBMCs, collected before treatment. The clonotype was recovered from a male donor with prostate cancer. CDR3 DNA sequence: TGCAGTGCTAGAGTTCCAGCGGGGGGGCCTGTCTACGAGCAGTACTTC. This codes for CSARVPAGGPVYEQYF.